Each of the 19 T cell receptor beta chains below was sequenced from the same sample in a study of T-cell reconstitution after alpha-beta-depleted transplantation in children. As it was prepared, the TCRbeta library received unique molecular identifiers. TCRdb reanalysed the PCR reads using MiXCR and keeps one entry per CDR3 protein. This sample has about 300,000 distinct CDR3 sequences, with about 9.5% found just once. This specimen was PBMCs, taken before TCRalphabeta/CD19-depleted stem cell transplant. Source of these receptors: a boy less than two years old with acute myeloid leukemia, due to receive a stem cell transplant.

This clonotype turned up a few times. CDR3: CASTLTRDTEAFF. The DNA for the CDR3 is TGTGCCAGCACCCTGACCCGGGACACTGAAGCTTTCTTT. The chain has TRBV12-3 or TRBV12-4 and TRBJ1-1, with no clear D. V shed 7 bases and J shed 3 bases, with 12 bases lying between them. This CDR3 contains 13 residues.

This clonotype was recorded many times. V usage is TRBV10-2 and J usage is TRBJ2-7, with 8 bases that match TRBD1. The V gene's germline CDR1 is WSHSY and CDR2 SAAADI. V was clipped by 6 bases and J by 0 bases; unmatched bases: 7. CDR3 length equals 15 residues. As DNA, the CDR3 is TGCGCCAGCAGCGATGGGACAGGAGGCTCCTACGAGCAGTACTTC. Its protein product is CASSDGTGGSYEQYF.

This clonotype was observed at least ten times. The chain recombines TRBV5-1 with TRBJ2-2; D is unclear. V was clipped by 3 bases and J by 4 bases, with 10 bases between them. Germline V gene sequence: CDR1 SGHRS, CDR2 YFSETQ. The CDR3 contains 14 residues. For the CDR3, the DNA is TGCGCCAGCAGCTCCTTTTGGGGCACCGGGGAGCTGTTTTTT. Protein: CASSSFWGTGELFF.

The V call is TRBV7-9, the J call TRBJ1-4; D is possibly TRBD1 (6 bases). Trimming shortened V by 4 bases and J by 3 bases, and 12 bases separated the two germline ends. CDR3 length: 15 residues. Germline lookup yields CDR1 SEHNR and CDR2 FQNEAQ (reference sequence). The CDR3 loop is CASSSGARANEKLFF. The CDR3 DNA reads as TGTGCCAGCAGCTCAGGGGCGCGGGCTAATGAAAAACTGTTTTTT.

This clonotype has at least ten counts. One end of the junction fails to match germline, which may point to a read error. This sequence joins TRBV5-1 and TRBJ1-4, with 10 bases fitting TRBD1. In germline, CDR1 is SGHRS, CDR2 YFSETQ. This CDR3 is 14 amino acids long. CDR3 in DNA: TGTGCCAGCAGTTTGGGACAGGGGAATGAAAAACTGTTTTTT. It translates to CASSLGQGNEKLFF.

This clonotype was seen ten or more times. The chain recombines TRBV9 with TRBJ1-2; D is ambiguous. V shed 0 bases and J shed 0 bases, with 9 bases lying between them. The germline gives CDR1 SGDLS, CDR2 YYNGEE. This CDR3 comprises 15 residues. The CDR3 sequence: CASSVGSLSNYGYTF. CDR3 nucleotides: TGTGCCAGCAGCGTAGGCAGCCTTTCTAACTATGGCTACACCTTC. Supplemented by reference TRBV9 and TRBJ1-2, the full variable domain reads DSGVTQTPKHLITATGQRVTLRCSPRSGDLSVYWYQQSLDQGLQFLIQYYNGEERAKGNILERFSAQQFPDLHSELNLSSLELGDSALYFCASSVGSLSNYGYTFGSGTRLTVV.

This clonotype was observed at least ten times. The chain employs TRBV6-1 and TRBJ1-6, with D tentatively TRBD1 (5 bases). The germline V and J ends were trimmed by 5 bases and 6 bases, with 11 bases remaining between them. CDR1 and CDR2 (germline): MNHNS, SASEGT. The CDR3 covers 14 residues. In DNA, the CDR3 is TGTGCCAGCAGTCGGATTCAGGGTAATTCACCCCTCCACTTT. Its translation: CASSRIQGNSPLHF.

This clonotype was seen many times. The chain employs TRBV27 and TRBJ2-7, with D possibly being TRBD2 (5 bases). Per germline, CDR1 MNHEY and CDR2 SMNVEV (reference sequence). This CDR3 region has 13 residues. V dropped 4 bases and J dropped 6 bases, with 13 bases sitting between them. The CDR3 DNA is TGTGCCAGCAGTTGGAGGTCGGATACCGAGCAGTACTTC. The encoded protein is CASSWRSDTEQYF.

As regards this clonotype: This may be a read error: a much more frequent sequence differs by one nucleotide. The chain is built from TRBV21-1 and TRBJ1-5. TRBV21-1 is a recognized pseudogene. The CDR3 runs 13 residues. The CDR3 is CASRMRLGQPQHF. In DNA form, the CDR3 reads TGTGCCAGCAGGATGAGGTTGGGACAGCCCCAGCATTTT.

Notes on this clonotype: A read error is possible here, since a much larger clone lies one base away. The final CDR3 position lacks the conserved phenylalanine or tryptophan, pointing to a likely read error. The rearrangement joins TRBV29-1 to TRBJ1-2, with 7 bases lining up with TRBD1. V was clipped by 6 bases and J by 5 bases; unmatched bases: 12. Germline lookup yields CDR1 SQVTM and CDR2 ANQGSEA. The CDR3 covers 14 residues. The CDR3 protein is CSVKKAGTAYGYTL. The CDR3 DNA reads TGCAGCGTAAAGAAAGCCGGGACAGCTTATGGCTACACCCTC.

This clonotype has at least ten counts. The chain recombines TRBV28 with TRBJ1-2, with D possibly being TRBD1 (5 bases). Trimming shortened V by 4 bases and J by 5 bases, and 20 bases separated the two germline ends. The CDR3 length is 16 residues. The germline V gene has CDR1 MDHEN and CDR2 SYDVKM. The DNA for the CDR3 is TGTGCCAGCAGTTCCAACGGGAGGGGCGTCCTTTATGGCTACACCTTC. It encodes CASSSNGRGVLYGYTF.

This clonotype was observed many times. This sequence joins TRBV5-1 and TRBJ1-1; possible D gene TRBD1, 6 bases. CDR1 is SGHRS and CDR2 is YFSETQ in the germline V gene. This CDR3 contains 14 residues. Trimming stripped 0 bases from V and 5 bases from J, with 11 bases between. CDR3 bases: TGCGCCAGCAGCTTGGACCCAGGGGAGACTGAAGCTTTCTTT. This translates into CASSLDPGETEAFF.

This clonotype was detected many times. The chain has TRBV7-2 and TRBJ2-1; weak D call: TRBD2 (6 bases). Germline V gene data show CDR1 as SGHTA and CDR2 as FQGNSA. CDR3 length equals 13 residues. V lost 3 bases, J lost 8 bases, and 11 bases lay in between. This CDR3 reads CASSFSLAHEQFF. The CDR3 region has the DNA TGTGCCAGCAGCTTCTCACTAGCCCATGAGCAGTTCTTC.

Notes on this clonotype: With a much larger clone just one base away, this may be a read error. It is likely a read error, because the conserved phenylalanine at the end of the CDR3 is missing. The chain is built from TRBV20-1 and TRBJ1-5, with D perhaps TRBD1 (5 bases). V lost 4 bases and J lost 6, with 16 bases in between. The germline V gene encodes CDR1 DFQATT and CDR2 SNEGSKA (reference sequence). The CDR3 is 14 residues long. CDR3 bases: TGCAGTGCTACCAATCAGGGAAGGGCTCAGCCCCAGCATGTT. Amino acids: CSATNQGRAQPQHV.

This clonotype was detected many times. The chain recombines TRBV5-1 with TRBJ2-7; 8 bases are a match to TRBD1. Germline assignment: CDR1 SGHRS and CDR2 YFSETQ. The CDR3 runs to 15 residues. The ends lost 6 bases at V and 3 bases at J; junction bases unmatched: 11. The CDR3 sequence is CASTVGTGQHYEQYF. The CDR3 DNA follows: TGCGCCAGCACCGTCGGGACAGGACAACACTACGAGCAGTACTTC.

This clonotype was observed many times. The chain carries TRBV20-1 and TRBJ2-3, with D tentatively TRBD2 (7 bases). Germline CDR1 DFQATT, CDR2 SNEGSKA (reference sequence). V lost 1 base and J 1 base, leaving 18 bases between the germline ends. There are 17 residues in the CDR3. CDR3 sequence reads: CSARVWGGPARTDTQYF. CDR3 nucleotides: TGCAGTGCTAGAGTTTGGGGGGGGCCGGCTCGCACAGATACGCAGTATTTT.

This rearrangement joins TRBV5-1 to TRBJ2-7, with 7 bases aligning to TRBD1. Trimming removed 1 base from V and 2 bases from J; junction bases left unmatched: 9. The CDR3 length is 16 residues. CDR1 is SGHRS, CDR2 YFSETQ, per germline. CDR3 sequence: CASSLKTGQMTYEQYF. DNA for the CDR3: TGCGCCAGCAGCTTGAAGACAGGGCAGATGACCTACGAGCAGTACTTC. The whole variable domain, filled in from reference TRBV5-1 and TRBJ2-7, reads KAGVTQTPRYLIKTRGQQVTLSCSPISGHRSVSWYQQTPGQGLQFLFEYFSETQRNKGNFPGRFSGRQFSNSRSEMNVSTLELGDSALYLCASSLKTGQMTYEQYFGPGTRLTVT.

The chain joins TRBV20-1 to TRBJ2-6; D possibly corresponds to TRBD1 (6 bases). The CDR3 has 14 amino acids. V gave up 4 bases and J gave up 2 bases, with 9 bases separating them. Per germline, CDR1 DFQATT and CDR2 SNEGSKA (reference sequence). CDR3 sequence reads: CSAIGGTGANVLTF. CDR3 nucleotide sequence: TGCAGTGCTATAGGGGGAACTGGGGCCAACGTCCTGACTTTC.

This rearrangement joins TRBV13 to TRBJ2-3; TRBD2 matches 12 bases. The CDR3 consists of 16 residues. Germline CDR1 PRHDT, CDR2 FYEKMQ (reference sequence). The V and J ends lost 5 bases and 6 bases, in that order; junction bases with no gene match: 9. CDR3 sequence reads: CASSRRLAGDADTQYF. The CDR3 DNA follows: TGTGCCAGCAGCCGTAGACTAGCGGGAGATGCGGATACGCAGTATTTT.